Listed below are T cell receptor beta chains from one sample, sequenced in a study of T-cell memory formation after mild COVID-19. TCRdb re-called the 5' RACE reads through MiXCR, storing one row per CDR3 protein. The table records 450,000 or so distinct CDR3 sequences, approximately 25% of them present only once. Material: PBMCs or a T cell subset sorted from them (not recorded which). The receptors were sampled from an adult woman who had mild COVID-19 (a few samples of this study predate the infection). Cell type and time point are not known. The CDR3 runs from the conserved cysteine through the conserved F or W. The order of the fields is D gene, J gene, clone size, V gene, CDR3 length, CDR3 DNA, CDR3 protein. The D gene is left open where the match is weak. The listing skips clone size in some rows; elsewhere it reads once, few, many or a size class.

d_gene: -; j_gene: TRBJ2-7; abundance: -; v_gene: TRBV20-1; len: 13; CDR3nt: TGCAGTGCTCTACAGGGAATCCTCTACGAGCAGTACTTC; CDR3aa: CSALQGILYEQYF
d_gene: TRBD1; j_gene: TRBJ1-2; abundance: -; v_gene: TRBV19; len: 13; CDR3nt: TGTGCCAGTAGTATGGACAGGCTGGGTGGCTACACCTTC; CDR3aa: CASSMDRLGGYTF
d_gene: TRBD1; j_gene: TRBJ1-5; abundance: few; v_gene: TRBV5-1; len: 16; CDR3nt: TGCGCCAGCAGCTTGGGACCGGGACAGGGGTCTCAGCCCCAGCATTTT; CDR3aa: CASSLGPGQGSQPQHF
d_gene: TRBD2; j_gene: TRBJ2-7; abundance: few; v_gene: TRBV4-1; len: 14; CDR3nt: TGCGCCAGCAGCCAGCTGGGGGGGACTGCCCAAAAGTACTTC; CDR3aa: CASSQLGGTAQKYF
d_gene: TRBD2; j_gene: TRBJ2-4; abundance: few; v_gene: TRBV5-5; len: 17; CDR3nt: TGTGCCAGCACCCGACTAGCGGGGGCCTTAGCCAAAAACATTCAGTACTTC; CDR3aa: CASTRLAGALAKNIQYF
d_gene: TRBD1; j_gene: TRBJ2-5; abundance: few; v_gene: TRBV19; len: 14; CDR3nt: TGTGCCAGTAGTCTATTAGACAGGGGAGAGACCCAGTACTTC; CDR3aa: CASSLLDRGETQYF
d_gene: -; j_gene: TRBJ2-1; abundance: -; v_gene: TRBV7-2; len: 14; CDR3nt: TGTGCCAGCAGCTACCCCGGGGCGTCCCAGGAGCAGTTCTTC; CDR3aa: CASSYPGASQEQFF
d_gene: TRBD1; j_gene: TRBJ2-7; abundance: many; v_gene: TRBV18; len: 14; CDR3nt: TGTGCCAGCTCTCACGGACAGGGGGCTGACGAGCAGTACTTC; CDR3aa: CASSHGQGADEQYF
d_gene: TRBD1; j_gene: TRBJ2-7; abundance: -; v_gene: TRBV28; len: 16; CDR3nt: TGTGCCAGCAAAAGGGCGGGGACAGGTTACTCCTACGAGCAGTACTTC; CDR3aa: CASKRAGTGYSYEQYF
d_gene: -; j_gene: TRBJ2-7; abundance: few; v_gene: TRBV5-1; len: 14; CDR3nt: TGCGCCAGCAGCTTGGAGGTATACCCCTACGAGCAGTACTTC; CDR3aa: CASSLEVYPYEQYF
d_gene: TRBD2; j_gene: TRBJ2-1; abundance: few; v_gene: TRBV7-9; len: 14; CDR3nt: TGTGCCAGCAGCCCCGGGACTAGCGGTCGCGGGTGGTTCTTC; CDR3aa: CASSPGTSGRGWFF
d_gene: -; j_gene: TRBJ1-2; abundance: few; v_gene: TRBV18; len: 12; CDR3nt: TGTGCCAGCTCGGCAAACAGGGATGGCTACACCTTC; CDR3aa: CASSANRDGYTF
d_gene: -; j_gene: TRBJ2-7; abundance: -; v_gene: TRBV12-3/TRBV12-4; len: 14; CDR3nt: TGTGCCAGCAGCGAATCCGGGTCCTCCTACGAGCAGTACTTC; CDR3aa: CASSESGSSYEQYF
d_gene: -; j_gene: TRBJ2-5; abundance: few; v_gene: TRBV7-9; len: 14; CDR3nt: TGTGCCAGCAGCTTTTGGACTGAGAAAGAGACCCAGTACTTC; CDR3aa: CASSFWTEKETQYF
d_gene: -; j_gene: TRBJ1-2; abundance: few; v_gene: TRBV12-3/TRBV12-4; len: 13; CDR3nt: TGTGCCAGCAGCCCTCAGATTAACTATGGCTACACCTTC; CDR3aa: CASSPQINYGYTF
d_gene: TRBD1; j_gene: TRBJ1-2; abundance: -; v_gene: TRBV29-1; len: 12; CDR3nt: TGCAGCGTTGATAGGGACAGTTATGGCTACACCTTC; CDR3aa: CSVDRDSYGYTF
d_gene: -; j_gene: TRBJ1-6; abundance: -; v_gene: TRBV13; len: 13; CDR3nt: TGTGCCAGCAGCCTCCGGGGCCATTCACCCCTCCACTTT; CDR3aa: CASSLRGHSPLHF
d_gene: TRBD1; j_gene: TRBJ2-7; abundance: once; v_gene: TRBV7-2; len: 14; CDR3nt: TGTGCCAGCAGCTTAGATCCAGGGGGCCACGAGCAGTACTTC; CDR3aa: CASSLDPGGHEQYF
d_gene: -; j_gene: TRBJ2-2; abundance: -; v_gene: TRBV4-1; len: 14; CDR3nt: TGCGCCAGCAGCCTAGATTCCTACACCGGGGAGCTGTTTTTT; CDR3aa: CASSLDSYTGELFF